One TCR beta chain is described in this entry. Here immunoSEQ multiplex PCR was the method, and the copy in TCRdb shows in-frame clones only, minus some. Of 70,000 to 95,000 clones listed, 75% to 85% are singletons. This specimen comes from a study of blood T cell repertoires in COVID-19. Turning to the study itself: From the United States, Italy and Spain came samples of acute and convalescent COVID-19. T cells, B-cell-depleted T cells, or PBMCs provided the cDNA or gDNA that served as material.

The V and J ends lost 1 base and 1 base, in that order; junction bases with no gene match: 6. The CDR3 spans 15 residues. Germline V gives CDR1 SQVTM, CDR2 ANQGSEA. The chain couples TRBV29-1 to TRBJ1-2, with TRBD1 matching over 7 bases. This clonotype originated in an older woman with acute or convalescent COVID-19. The sequenced sample consisted of peripheral blood. The CDR3 protein is CSVEGRTGFNYGYTF. Written as DNA, the CDR3 is TGCAGCGTTGAAGGGAGGACAGGTTTTAACTATGGCTACACCTTC. Supplemented by reference TRBV29-1 and TRBJ1-2, the full variable domain reads SAVISQKPSRDICQRGTSLTIQCQVDSQVTMMFWYRQQPGQSLTLIATANQGSEATYESGFVIDKFPISRPNLTFSTLTVSNMSPEDSSIYLCSVEGRTGFNYGYTFGSGTRLTVV.